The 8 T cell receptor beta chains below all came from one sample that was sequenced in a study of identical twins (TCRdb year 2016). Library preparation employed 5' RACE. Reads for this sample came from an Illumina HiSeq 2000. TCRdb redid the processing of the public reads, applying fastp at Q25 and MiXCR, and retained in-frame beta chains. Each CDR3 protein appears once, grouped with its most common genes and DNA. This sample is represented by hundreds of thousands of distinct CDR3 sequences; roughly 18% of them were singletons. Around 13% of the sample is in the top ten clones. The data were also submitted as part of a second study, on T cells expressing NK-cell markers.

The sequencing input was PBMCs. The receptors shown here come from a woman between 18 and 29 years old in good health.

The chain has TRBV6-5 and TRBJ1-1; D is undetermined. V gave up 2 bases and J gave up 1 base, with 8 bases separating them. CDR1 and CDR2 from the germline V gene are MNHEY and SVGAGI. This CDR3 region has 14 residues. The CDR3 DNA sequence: TGTGCCAGCAGTTACGTCGCAGGGAACACTGAAGCTTTCTTT. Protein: CASSYVAGNTEAFF.

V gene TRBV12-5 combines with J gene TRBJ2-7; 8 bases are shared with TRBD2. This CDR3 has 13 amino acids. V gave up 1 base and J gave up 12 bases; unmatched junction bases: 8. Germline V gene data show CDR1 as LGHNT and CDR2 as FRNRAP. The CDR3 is CASGLGAGVGLYF. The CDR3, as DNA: TGTGCTAGTGGTTTGGGAGCGGGAGTTGGTCTGTACTTC.

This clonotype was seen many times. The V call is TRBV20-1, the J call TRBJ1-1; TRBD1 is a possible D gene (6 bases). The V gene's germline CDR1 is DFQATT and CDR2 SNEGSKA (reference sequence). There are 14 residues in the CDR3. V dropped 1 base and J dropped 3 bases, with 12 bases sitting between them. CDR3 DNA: TGCAGTGCTAGAGCAGGGGCAGCGGACACTGAAGCTTTCTTT. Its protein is CSARAGAADTEAFF.

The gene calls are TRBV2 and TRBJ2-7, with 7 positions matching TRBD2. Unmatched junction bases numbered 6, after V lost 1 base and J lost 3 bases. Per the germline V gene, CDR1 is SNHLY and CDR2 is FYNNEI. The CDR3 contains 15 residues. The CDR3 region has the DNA TGTGCCAGCAGTGAAGGTACTAGCGCCTACTACGAGCAGTACTTC. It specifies CASSEGTSAYYEQYF.

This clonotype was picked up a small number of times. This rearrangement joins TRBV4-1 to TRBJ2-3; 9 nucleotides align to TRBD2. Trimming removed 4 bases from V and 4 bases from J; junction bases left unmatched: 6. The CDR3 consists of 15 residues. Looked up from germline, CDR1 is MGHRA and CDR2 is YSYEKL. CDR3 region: CASSPIAGVSDTQYF. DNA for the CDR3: TGCGCCAGCAGCCCCATAGCGGGGGTTTCAGATACGCAGTATTTT.

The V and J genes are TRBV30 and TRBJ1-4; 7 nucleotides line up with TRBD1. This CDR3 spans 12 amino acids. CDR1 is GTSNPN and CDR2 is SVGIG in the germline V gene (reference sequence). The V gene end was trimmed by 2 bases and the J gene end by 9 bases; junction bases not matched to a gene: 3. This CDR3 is CAWSRQGQKLFF. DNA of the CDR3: TGTGCCTGGAGTCGACAGGGACAAAAACTGTTTTTT.

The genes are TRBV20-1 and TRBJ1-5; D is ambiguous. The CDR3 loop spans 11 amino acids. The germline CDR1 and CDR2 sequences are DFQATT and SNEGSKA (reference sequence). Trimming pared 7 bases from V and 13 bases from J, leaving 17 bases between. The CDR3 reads CSGLGGNSQHF. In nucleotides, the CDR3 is TGCAGTGGACTAGGAGGGAATAGTCAGCATTTT.

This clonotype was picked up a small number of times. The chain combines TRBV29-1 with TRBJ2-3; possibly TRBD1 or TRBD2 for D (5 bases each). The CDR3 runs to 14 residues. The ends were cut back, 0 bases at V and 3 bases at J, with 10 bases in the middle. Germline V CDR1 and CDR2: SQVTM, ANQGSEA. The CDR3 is CSVEDRERTDTQYF. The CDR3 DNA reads TGCAGCGTTGAAGACAGGGAGCGAACAGATACGCAGTATTTT.